These 4 T cell receptor beta chains originate from one sample sequenced in a study of T cell repertoires in cytomegalovirus infection. No antigen is known for these receptors. TCRdb called the reads again in MiXCR, with one record for every CDR3 protein. The sample consists of roughly 920,000 distinct CDR3 sequences, 31% of them appearing once. The source material was cultured CD8+ T cells from PBMCs, sampled from culture after CMV antigen stimulation. The receptors derive from a human donor in good health (CMV status not recorded). Some clones in this sample may be carry-over from other donors' samples.

The chain couples TRBV7-3 to TRBJ1-1; D unresolved. CDR3 length: 14 residues. Per the germline V gene, CDR1 is SGHTA and CDR2 is FQGTGA. The ends were cut back, 3 bases at V and 4 bases at J, with 12 bases in the middle. The CDR3 spells CASSFSGWGTEAFF. The CDR3 DNA is TGTGCCAGCAGCTTTTCCGGGTGGGGCACTGAAGCTTTCTTT. Variable domain in full (rest from reference TRBV7-3 and TRBJ1-1): GAGVSQTPSNKVTEKGKYVELRCDPISGHTALYWYRQSLGQGPEFLIYFQGTGAADDSGLPNDRFFAVRPEGSVSTLKIQRTERGDSAVYLCASSFSGWGTEAFFGQGTRLTVV.

The table lists this clonotype with a few counts. This rearrangement joins TRBV19 to TRBJ2-4; 7 bases agree with TRBD1. J was trimmed by 7 bases and V by 3 bases; bases with no gene match: 6. Germline CDR1 and CDR2: LNHDA and SQIVND (reference sequence). This CDR3 spans 14 amino acids. In DNA, the CDR3 is TGTGCCAGTAGTATCCGAGACAGGGCGAACATTCAGTACTTC. Translated: CASSIRDRANIQYF.

The gene calls are TRBV6-1 and TRBJ1-6; D call uncertain. Trimming cost V 7 bases and J 14 bases, with 12 bases left between them. Germline assignment: CDR1 MNHNS and CDR2 SASEGT. This CDR3 has 11 amino acids. DNA for the CDR3: TGTGCCAGCACCAGCGGGTTCACCCTCCACTTT. The encoded protein is CASTSGFTLHF.

This clonotype occurred many times. CDR3 region: CASSREGIQYF. CDR3 nucleotide sequence: TGTGCCAGCAGCCGAGAGGGCATTCAGTACTTC. The chain is built from TRBV7-2 and TRBJ2-4; D might be TRBD2 (5 bases). Germline V gene sequence: CDR1 SGHTA, CDR2 FQGNSA. The CDR3 covers 11 residues. V dropped 5 bases and J dropped 9 bases, with 8 bases sitting between them. Filled out from reference TRBV7-2 and TRBJ2-4, the complete variable domain reads GAGVSQSPSNKVTEKGKDVELRCDPISGHTALYWYRQSLGQGLEFLIYFQGNSAPDKSGLPSDRFSAERTGGSVSTLTIQRTQQEDSAVYLCASSREGIQYFGAGTRLSVL.